This T cell receptor (beta chain) is from a study of T cells in Graves' hyperthyroidism and ophthalmopathy (dated by TCRdb to the late 2010s). In the study overall: To identify TCR V-J signatures that set the groups apart, the researchers used a discovery cohort of 100 patients, made up of 40 to 45 with Graves' ophthalmopathy and some 55 with stable Graves' hyperthyroidism. Whether ophthalmopathy could be predicted prospectively was tested in an independent validation cohort made up of 18 to 20 hyperthyroidism patients plus 17 patients who later progressed to ophthalmopathy. The 100 discovery patients were randomly divided into training and test sets at a 7:3 ratio. Thyroid tissue and blood T-cell repertoires from about six Graves' hyperthyroidism patients were also compared in the study. After sampling, hyperthyroidism patients received methimazole starting at 30 mg daily, and ophthalmopathy patients received high-dose intravenous methylprednisolone. The paper describes TCR Vbeta CDR3 sequencing of about 140 peripheral blood samples, made up of roughly 40 ophthalmopathy patients, roughly 80 hyperthyroidism patients and roughly 17 progressor patients.

The study excluded patients with uncontrolled infections, other autoimmune diseases, pregnancy or lactation. Diagnoses were established on the basis of clinical symptoms, serum thyroxine and TRAb, thyroid ultrasound, and orbital computed tomography. Total RNA was extracted with Trizol reagent, and quality was checked on an Agilent 2100 Bioanalyzer. TCR beta CDR3 regions were amplified from RNA transcripts. For the first round of RT-PCR on the TCR CDR3, the HTBI primer set was used together with the Qiagen OneStep RT-PCR kit. A second multiplex PCR round built the libraries, followed by size selection and purification. The libraries were sequenced on an Illumina HiSeq2000 using paired-end 100 bp reads. The source study handled its data this way. Raw data were processed with SOAPnuke, discarding reads with adapters, uncalled bases, mean Phred below 15, or no exact constant-primer or identifier match. High-quality paired reads were merged with COPE v1.2.5, and unique nucleotide sequences were defined as clonotypes. MiTCR v1.1 was used to align the clonotypes against IMGT TRBV, TRBD and TRBJ reference segments. Only V-J combinations with frequency above 0.0001, covering about 99% of repertoires, were analysed. The TCS score was defined as F50 (clonal expansion) divided by E x V (chaos), with BLOSUM62-based TCRdist calculated between CDR3 peptides within each V-J. Welch's t-statistics and random forest reduced roughly 500 V-J features to 10 to 15, which were used in a naive Bayes classifier (R e1071). Thyroid-blood repertoire similarity was quantified with the Morisita-Horn index. The raw public reads went through TCRdb reprocessing: fastp at Q25, MiXCR clone calling, in-frame beta chains kept. Every CDR3 protein is listed once, alongside the most common genes and DNA of its rows. TCRdb's processing, not the authors', yielded these V and J calls. The sample table contains about 570,000 distinct CDR3 sequences; only one count was recorded for about 45% of them. Under 20% of the sample comes from the top ten.

Germline trimming amounts to 5 bases on V and 0 bases on J, with 10 as the count of junction bases outside the gene matches. Reading from cysteine to phenylalanine, the CDR3 counts 17 amino acids. CDR3 DNA only is kept here, 51 bases in frame from base 1. Based on the germline V gene, the CDR1 and CDR2 sequences are SNHLY and FYNNEI. The full study reports these points: A 13 V-J signature model separated ophthalmopathy from stable hyperthyroidism, with 87.88% sensitivity and roughly 81% specificity in cross-validation and 80%/75% in testing. No statistical method was used to set the sample size in advance, and investigators knew the group allocation. Blood samples also contained most of the expanded thyroid clonotypes (frequency above 0.001), which suggests that blood repertoires may reflect thyroid immune responses. In validation, the model predicted progression to ophthalmopathy with just under 71% sensitivity and roughly 75% specificity, a median of about six months before onset.

There are many counts of this clonotype. Its binding antigen is unknown. No per-base quality is available; no much larger clone lies one base away. Specimen: peripheral blood or thyroid tissue (not recorded which). The TCR comes from an adult woman with Graves' disease, either hyperthyroidism or ophthalmopathy (not recorded which). Recombination connected TRBV2 to TRBJ1-1; 9 nucleotides in the junction match TRBD1. The nucleotide sequence reads as follows: TGTGCCAGCAGTATTCATACAGGGGGCGATTTGAACACTGAAGCTTTCTTT. Translated, it reads CASSIHTGGDLNTEAFF.